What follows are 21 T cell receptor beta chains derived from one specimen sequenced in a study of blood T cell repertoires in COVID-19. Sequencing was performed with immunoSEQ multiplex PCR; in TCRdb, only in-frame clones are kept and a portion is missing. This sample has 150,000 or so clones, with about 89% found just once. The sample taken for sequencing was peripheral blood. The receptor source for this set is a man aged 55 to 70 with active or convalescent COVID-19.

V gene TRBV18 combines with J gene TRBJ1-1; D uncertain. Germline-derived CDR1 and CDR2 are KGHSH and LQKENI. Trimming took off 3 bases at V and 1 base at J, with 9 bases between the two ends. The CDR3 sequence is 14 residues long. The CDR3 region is CASSPRRPNTEAFF. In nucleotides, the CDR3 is TGTGCCAGCTCACCCCGGCGGCCGAACACTGAAGCTTTCTTT. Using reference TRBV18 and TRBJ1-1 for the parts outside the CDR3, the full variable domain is NAGVMQNPRHLVRRRGQEARLRCSPMKGHSHVYWYRQLPEEGLKFMVYLQKENIIDESGMPKERFSAEFPKEGPSILRIQQVVRGDSAAYFCASSPRRPNTEAFFGQGTRLTVV.

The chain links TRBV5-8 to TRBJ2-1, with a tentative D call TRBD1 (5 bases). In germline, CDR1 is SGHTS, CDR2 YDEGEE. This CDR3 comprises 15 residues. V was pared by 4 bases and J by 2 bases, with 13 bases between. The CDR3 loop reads CASSDSPGAYNEQFF. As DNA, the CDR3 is TGTGCCAGCAGCGACAGTCCGGGCGCCTACAATGAGCAGTTCTTC.

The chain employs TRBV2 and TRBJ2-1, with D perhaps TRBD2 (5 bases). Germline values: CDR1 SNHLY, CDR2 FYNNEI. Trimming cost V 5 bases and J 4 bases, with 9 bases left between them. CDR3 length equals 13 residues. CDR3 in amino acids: CASSSRAYNEQFF. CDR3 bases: TGTGCCAGCAGTTCGAGGGCGTACAATGAGCAGTTCTTC.

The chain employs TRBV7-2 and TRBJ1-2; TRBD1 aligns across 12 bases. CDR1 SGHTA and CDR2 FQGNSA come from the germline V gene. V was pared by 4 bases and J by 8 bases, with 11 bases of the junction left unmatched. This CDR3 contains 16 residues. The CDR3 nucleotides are TGTGCCAGCAGCTCCTATATGGGACAGGGGGCCGGGGGCTACACCTTC. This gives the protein CASSSYMGQGAGGYTF.

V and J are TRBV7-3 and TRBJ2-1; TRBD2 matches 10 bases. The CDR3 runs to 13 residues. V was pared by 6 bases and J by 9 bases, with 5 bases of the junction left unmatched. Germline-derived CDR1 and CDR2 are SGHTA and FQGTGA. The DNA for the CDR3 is TGTGCCAGCAGTTCACTAGCGGGGAGTGAGCAGTTCTTC. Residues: CASSSLAGSEQFF.

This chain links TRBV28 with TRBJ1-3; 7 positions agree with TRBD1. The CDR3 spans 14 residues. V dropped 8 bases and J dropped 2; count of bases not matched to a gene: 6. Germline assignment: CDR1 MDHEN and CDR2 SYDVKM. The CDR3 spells CASVDRVTGNTIYF. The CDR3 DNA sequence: TGTGCCAGCGTTGACAGGGTTACTGGAAACACCATATATTTT.

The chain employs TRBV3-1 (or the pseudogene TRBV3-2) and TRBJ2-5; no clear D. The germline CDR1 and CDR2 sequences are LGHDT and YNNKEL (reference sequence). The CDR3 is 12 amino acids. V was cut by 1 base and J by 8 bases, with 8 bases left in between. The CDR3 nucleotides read TGTGCCAGCAGCCAAGTGCGCGATACCCAGTACTTC. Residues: CASSQVRDTQYF.

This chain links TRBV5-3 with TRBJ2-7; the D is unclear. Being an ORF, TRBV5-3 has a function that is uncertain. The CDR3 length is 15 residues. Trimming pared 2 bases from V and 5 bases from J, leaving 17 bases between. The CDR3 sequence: CARSFLLGLENEQYF. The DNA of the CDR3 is TGTGCCAGAAGCTTCTTACTGGGCCTCGAAAACGAGCAGTACTTC.

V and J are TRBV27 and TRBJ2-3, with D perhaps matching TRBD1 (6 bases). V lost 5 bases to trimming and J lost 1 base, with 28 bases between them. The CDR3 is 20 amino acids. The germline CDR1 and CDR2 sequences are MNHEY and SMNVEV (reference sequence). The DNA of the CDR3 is TGTGCCAGCAGTCTTCCTCGGGACAAAAATTCGGAAAGGGGCACAGATACGCAGTATTTT. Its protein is CASSLPRDKNSERGTDTQYF.

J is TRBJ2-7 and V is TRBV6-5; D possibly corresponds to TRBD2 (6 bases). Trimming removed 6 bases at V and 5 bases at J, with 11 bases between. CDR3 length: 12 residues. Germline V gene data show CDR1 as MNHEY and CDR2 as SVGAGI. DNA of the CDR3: TGTGCCAGCAGCCGCGGGACCGACGAGCAGTACTTC. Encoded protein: CASSRGTDEQYF.

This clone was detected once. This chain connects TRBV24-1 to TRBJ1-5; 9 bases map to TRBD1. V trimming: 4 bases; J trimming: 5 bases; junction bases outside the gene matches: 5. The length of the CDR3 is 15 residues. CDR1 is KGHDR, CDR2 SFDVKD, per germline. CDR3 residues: CATSEGTGIHQPQHF. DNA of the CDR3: TGTGCCACCAGTGAGGGGACAGGGATTCATCAGCCCCAGCATTTT.

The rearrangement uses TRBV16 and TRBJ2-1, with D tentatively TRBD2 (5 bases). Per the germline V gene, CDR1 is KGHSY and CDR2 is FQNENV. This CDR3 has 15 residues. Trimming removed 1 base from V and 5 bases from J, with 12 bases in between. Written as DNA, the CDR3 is TGTGCCAGCAGCCAATTGACTAAATCAGACAATGAGCAGTTCTTC. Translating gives CASSQLTKSDNEQFF.

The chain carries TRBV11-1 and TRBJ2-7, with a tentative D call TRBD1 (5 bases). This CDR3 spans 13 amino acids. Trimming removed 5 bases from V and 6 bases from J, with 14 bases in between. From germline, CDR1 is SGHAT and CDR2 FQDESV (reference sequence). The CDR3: CASSPNQGGEQYF. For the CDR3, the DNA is TGTGCCAGCAGCCCAAACCAGGGCGGCGAGCAGTACTTC.

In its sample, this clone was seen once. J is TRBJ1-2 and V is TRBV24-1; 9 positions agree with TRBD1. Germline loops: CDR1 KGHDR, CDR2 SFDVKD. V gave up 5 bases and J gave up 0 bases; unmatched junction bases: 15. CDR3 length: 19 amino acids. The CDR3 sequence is CATSGGQGSPGGSNYGYTF. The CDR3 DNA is TGTGCCACCAGTGGGGGACAGGGATCTCCTGGAGGGTCTAACTATGGCTACACCTTC.

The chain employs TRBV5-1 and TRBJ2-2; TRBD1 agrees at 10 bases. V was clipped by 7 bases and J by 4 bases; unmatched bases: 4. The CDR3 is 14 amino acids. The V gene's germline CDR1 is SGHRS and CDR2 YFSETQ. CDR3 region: CASSGQGFTGELFF. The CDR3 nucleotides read TGCGCCAGCTCGGGACAGGGGTTCACCGGGGAGCTGTTTTTT.

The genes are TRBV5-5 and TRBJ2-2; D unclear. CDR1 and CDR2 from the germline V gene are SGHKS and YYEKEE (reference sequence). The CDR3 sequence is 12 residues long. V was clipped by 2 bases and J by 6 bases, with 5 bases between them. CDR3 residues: CASSFFAGELFF. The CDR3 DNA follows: TGTGCCAGCAGCTTCTTCGCCGGGGAGCTGTTTTTT.

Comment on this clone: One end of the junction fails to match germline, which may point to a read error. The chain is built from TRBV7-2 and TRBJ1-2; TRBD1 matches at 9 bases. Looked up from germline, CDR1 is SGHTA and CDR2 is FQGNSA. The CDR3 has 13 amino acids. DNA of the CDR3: TGTGCCAGCAGCCAAAGGGGACAGGGCGGCTCCACCTTC. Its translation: CASSQRGQGGSTF.

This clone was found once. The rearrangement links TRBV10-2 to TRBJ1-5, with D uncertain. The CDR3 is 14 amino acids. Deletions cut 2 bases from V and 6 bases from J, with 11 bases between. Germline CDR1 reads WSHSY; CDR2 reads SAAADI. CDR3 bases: TGCGCCAGCAGTGAGACGACTGCGTCTCAGCCCCAGCATTTT. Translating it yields CASSETTASQPQHF.

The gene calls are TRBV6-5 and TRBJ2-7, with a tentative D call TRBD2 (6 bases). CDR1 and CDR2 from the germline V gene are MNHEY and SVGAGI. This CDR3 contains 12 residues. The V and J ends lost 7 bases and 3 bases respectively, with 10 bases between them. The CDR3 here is CASTLRGYEQYF. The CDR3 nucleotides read TGTGCCAGCACTCTGCGGGGCTACGAGCAGTACTTC.

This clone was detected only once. The CDR3 sequence is CSVEPPGGRQETQYF. In DNA form, the CDR3 reads TGCAGCGTTGAACCCCCAGGGGGAAGGCAAGAGACCCAGTACTTC. The chain uses TRBV29-1 and TRBJ2-5; 7 bases align to TRBD1. V lost 2 bases, J lost 2 bases, and 8 bases stayed unmatched. Germline V CDR1 and CDR2: SQVTM, ANQGSEA. The CDR3 runs 15 residues.

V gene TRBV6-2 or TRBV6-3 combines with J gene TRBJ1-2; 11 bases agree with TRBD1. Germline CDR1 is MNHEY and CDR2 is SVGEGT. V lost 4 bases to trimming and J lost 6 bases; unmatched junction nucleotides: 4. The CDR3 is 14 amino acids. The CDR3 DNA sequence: TGTGCCAGCAGTTGGGACAGGGGGAGTGATGGCTACACCTTC. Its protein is CASSWDRGSDGYTF.